A selection of T cell receptor beta chains follows, all from one sample in a study of shared clonotypes between healthy human individuals. This table comes from immunoSEQ multiplex PCR, and its TCRdb copy is limited to in-frame clones, with some not included. The table includes hundreds of thousands of clones, around 93% detected once. What was sequenced was naive CD8+ T cells sorted from blood. These TCRs come from a man aged 25-45 years in good health. Both conserved end residues are part of each CDR3. A D gene is named only where the DNA matches it firmly. Size values are once, few and many counts, or a class for expanded clones, and some rows have none.

clone_size j_call d_call v_call cdr3_nt cdr3_aa
- TRBJ1-1 - TRBV11-3 TGTGCCAGCAGCTTCGGATCCGGGACTGAAGCTTTCTTT CASSFGSGTEAFF
once TRBJ2-7 - TRBV11-2 TGTGCCAGCAGCCCCCTGTCGTCTACACCCTACGAGCAGTACTTC CASSPLSSTPYEQYF
- TRBJ2-5 - TRBV27 TGTGCCAGCAGTCCGGAGACAGACATGGAGACCCAGTACTTC CASSPETDMETQYF
- TRBJ1-1 - TRBV4-1 TGCGCCAGCAGCCAAGATTTCGGAGCGTACACTGAAGCTTTCTTT CASSQDFGAYTEAFF
- TRBJ1-5 - TRBV11-2 TGTGCCAGCAGCCCCCCTGGGGCTAGCAATCAGCCCCAGCATTTT CASSPPGASNQPQHF
- TRBJ1-5 - TRBV13 TGTGCCAGCAGCTTAGGAACAGGATACCAGCCCCAGCATTTT CASSLGTGYQPQHF
- TRBJ1-5 - TRBV6-5 TGTGCCAGCAGTTACTCGAATTGGGACCAGCCCCAGCATTTT CASSYSNWDQPQHF
- TRBJ2-5 - TRBV28 TGTGCCAGCAGTTTATGGGGTGGCAGCCAAGAGACCCAGTACTTC CASSLWGGSQETQYF
- TRBJ2-5 - TRBV2 TGTGCCAGCATGCGGGGATATCAAGAGACCCAGTACTTC CASMRGYQETQYF
- TRBJ2-7 - TRBV27 TGTGCCAGCAGTACCGGGGCTGGATACGAGCAGTACTTC CASSTGAGYEQYF
- TRBJ2-7 - TRBV10-2 TGTGCCATCAGGGATCTATCCTACGAGCAGTACTTC CAIRDLSYEQYF
- TRBJ2-7 TRBD2 TRBV2 TGTGCCAGCAGAGGACTAGCTAACTACGAGCAGTACTTC CASRGLANYEQYF
- TRBJ2-1 - TRBV9 TGTGCCAGCAGCTACTTTGGGGATAGTTACAATGAGCAGTTCTTC CASSYFGDSYNEQFF
- TRBJ1-2 - TRBV5-1 TGCGCCAGCTCGGGCAATAACTATGGCTACACCTTC CASSGNNYGYTF
- TRBJ1-1 - TRBV4-2 TGTGCCAGCAGCCTTGGGACTGAAGCTTTCTTT CASSLGTEAFF
- TRBJ2-3 TRBD1 TRBV5-4 TGTGCCAGCAGCCGTCCCGCCCAGGGGGAAGATACGCAGTATTTT CASSRPAQGEDTQYF
- TRBJ2-3 - TRBV9 TGTGCCAGCAGCGCCCCCCTCGAAGTTGGCGGCTACACAGATACGCAGTATTTT CASSAPLEVGGYTDTQYF
- TRBJ2-7 - TRBV5-1 TGCGCCAGCAGCTTGTTGGGGGACCCCTACGAGCAGTACTTC CASSLLGDPYEQYF
- TRBJ2-7 - TRBV15 TGTGCCACCAGCAGAGATCTCGCCTCCTACGAGCAGTACTTC CATSRDLASYEQYF
- TRBJ1-1 - TRBV7-9 TGTGCCAGCAGCTCCATAGGGGGGGAAGCTTTCTTT CASSSIGGEAFF
- TRBJ1-4 - TRBV6-1 TGTGCCAGCAGTGAAGCGGCCACATACAGCGCAACTAATGAAAAACTGTTTTTT CASSEAATYSATNEKLFF
- TRBJ2-7 - TRBV19 TGTGCCAGTAGTATATATCAGGGCTACGAGCAGTACTTC CASSIYQGYEQYF
- TRBJ2-2 TRBD1 TRBV7-9 TGTGCCAGCAGCTCAATAGACAGGGCCACCGGGGAGCTGTTTTTT CASSSIDRATGELFF
once TRBJ1-2 - TRBV28 TGTGCCAGCAGTCAAAGGGGCGCCAGCCTAAACTATGGCTACACCTTC CASSQRGASLNYGYTF
- TRBJ2-7 - TRBV28 TGTGCCAGCAGTTATACCGGGACGGCGTCCGAGCAGTACTTC CASSYTGTASEQYF
- TRBJ2-7 TRBD2 TRBV9 TGTGCCAGCAGCCCCGCGAACGGACTAGCCGGCTACGAGCAGTACTTC CASSPANGLAGYEQYF
- TRBJ2-7 - TRBV15 TGTGCCACCAGCATTAGAGGTTTAGTCTACGAGCAGTACTTC CATSIRGLVYEQYF
- TRBJ2-5 TRBD1 TRBV5-4 TGTGCCAGCAGCCCCGACAGGGACCAAGAGACCCAGTACTTC CASSPDRDQETQYF
once TRBJ1-5 - TRBV28 TGTGCCAGCAGTTTATCGATTGGGGGGAATCAGCCCCAGCATTTT CASSLSIGGNQPQHF
- TRBJ1-2 - TRBV28 TGTGCCAGCAGTTTATTGGGGCCAGGGAAGGGCGGCGATTGGGGCTACACCTTC CASSLLGPGKGGDWGYTF
- TRBJ2-1 - TRBV4-2 TGTGCCAGCAGCCAAGCCCAGCGGGCGTCCTACAATGAGCAGTTCTTC CASSQAQRASYNEQFF
- TRBJ1-5 - TRBV7-9 TGTGCCAGCAGCTTAGTTGGATCAGATCAGCCCCAGCATTTT CASSLVGSDQPQHF